The entry below gives a single TCR beta chain sequence along with its context. This record belongs to a study of blood T cell repertoires in COVID-19. Overall study context: COVID-19 samples, acute and convalescent, were from the United States, Italy and Spain.

In the authors' methods: Reference gene primer amplification gave nucleated cell count estimates. Sequenced by immunoSEQ multiplex PCR; TCRdb stores in-frame clones only, minus some. V and J calls and clone size are as listed in that table; D and trimming were resolved from the DNA. The sample yields 210,000 or so clones, approximately 84% seen once. The V gene end was trimmed by 4 bases and the J gene end by 0 bases; junction bases not matched to a gene: 5. CDR1 SGHVS and CDR2 FNYEAQ come from the germline V gene. The CDR3 loop spans 18 amino acids. The rearrangement links TRBV7-6 to TRBJ2-1; 14 bases map to TRBD2. Sequenced sample: peripheral blood. This receptor was identified in a woman between 70 and 85 years old with active or convalescent COVID-19. The DNA for the CDR3 is TGTGCCAGCAGCTCAGGACTAGCGGGAGGCTTCTCCTACAATGAGCAGTTCTTC. Translating it yields CASSSGLAGGFSYNEQFF.